These 16 T cell receptor beta chains were sequenced from one sample in a study of blood T cell repertoires in COVID-19. TCRdb's copy holds only in-frame clones and misses some; the assay was immunoSEQ multiplex PCR. There are about 190,000 clones in the sample; roughly four fifths occur only once, and under 7.5% lies in the top ten. The sequenced material came from peripheral blood. These receptors were obtained from a woman between 40 and 50 years old with acute or convalescent COVID-19.

This clone occurred once. The V call is TRBV6-5, the J call TRBJ2-7, with 9 bases matching TRBD1. Germline assignment: CDR1 MNHEY and CDR2 SVGAGI. J was trimmed by 2 bases and V by 6 bases; bases with no gene match: 2. The CDR3 is made up of 13 amino acids. In nucleotides, the CDR3 is TGTGCCAGCAGACAGGGGGCTACCTACGAGCAGTACTTC. Encoded protein: CASRQGATYEQYF.

The V gene is TRBV18, the J gene TRBJ1-6, with TRBD1 matching over 9 bases. Trimming removed 6 bases from V and 8 bases from J; junction bases left unmatched: 5. The V gene's germline CDR1 is KGHSH and CDR2 LQKENI. This CDR3 has 14 amino acids. Here the CDR3 DNA reads TGTGCCAGCTCGCAACAGGGGGCAGATTCACCCCTCCACTTT. Amino acids: CASSQQGADSPLHF.

CDR3 sequence reads: CASSSRGHPANTGELFF. The CDR3 nucleotides read TGTGCCAGCAGCAGCCGGGGACACCCCGCGAACACCGGGGAGCTGTTTTTT. The chain joins TRBV7-9 to TRBJ2-2; D possibly corresponds to TRBD1 (6 bases). Germline values: CDR1 SEHNR, CDR2 FQNEAQ (reference sequence). V was trimmed by 5 bases and J by 0 bases, leaving 16 bases between them. CDR3 length: 17 amino acids.

This chain links TRBV7-2 with TRBJ2-5; 11 bases line up with TRBD1. V shed 5 bases and J 4 bases; nucleotides not matched to a gene: 6. The CDR3 spans 15 residues. Germline V lookup: CDR1 SGHTA, CDR2 FQGNSA. The CDR3 coding sequence is TGTGCCAGCAGCCAAGGGACAGGGGGTACAGAGACCCAGTACTTC. Its protein product is CASSQGTGGTETQYF. Filled out from reference TRBV7-2 and TRBJ2-5, the complete variable domain reads GAGVSQSPSNKVTEKGKDVELRCDPISGHTALYWYRQSLGQGLEFLIYFQGNSAPDKSGLPSDRFSAERTGGSVSTLTIQRTQQEDSAVYLCASSQGTGGTETQYFGPGTRLLVL.

The genes are TRBV12-5 and TRBJ2-5, with TRBD1 as a possible D gene (6 bases). V was pared by 2 bases and J by 1 base, with 14 bases between. This CDR3 region has 16 residues. The germline V gene encodes CDR1 LGHNT and CDR2 FRNRAP. CDR3 residues: CASGLQVQGFQETQYF. CDR3 DNA sequence: TGTGCTAGTGGTTTGCAGGTTCAGGGGTTCCAAGAGACCCAGTACTTC.

J is TRBJ2-7 and V is TRBV28; 9 bases are a match to TRBD1. This CDR3 region has 15 residues. Trimming removed 6 bases from V and 5 bases from J; junction bases left unmatched: 11. Germline CDR1 and CDR2: MDHEN and SYDVKM. The DNA for the CDR3 is TGTGCCAGCAGCACGGCCGGGACAGGGTTGGACGAGCAGTACTTC. It translates to CASSTAGTGLDEQYF.

CDR3 in amino acids: CASSFTPTGREQYF. CDR3 DNA: TGTGCCAGCAGCTTCACTCCTACAGGGCGCGAGCAGTACTTC. The V and J genes are TRBV5-6 and TRBJ2-7; TRBD1 might be the D (6 bases). The CDR3 contains 14 residues. Germline V gene lookup returns CDR1 SGHDT and CDR2 YYEEEE. Trimming pared 2 bases from V and 6 bases from J, leaving 15 bases between.

The rearrangement links TRBV5-1 to TRBJ1-2; tentative D call: TRBD1 (6 bases). Germline lookup yields CDR1 SGHRS and CDR2 YFSETQ. Trimming pared 4 bases from V and 8 bases from J, leaving 15 bases between. The CDR3 covers 13 residues. This CDR3 is CASSPTGNQGYTF. The CDR3, as DNA: TGCGCCAGCAGCCCGACAGGCAACCAAGGCTACACCTTC.

The chain has TRBV5-6 and TRBJ1-2; D is possibly TRBD1 (6 bases). Germline assignment: CDR1 SGHDT and CDR2 YYEEEE. The V end was cut by 5 bases, the J end by 4 bases, with 18 bases between. The CDR3 length is 15 residues. DNA of the CDR3: TGTGCCAGCAGATGGACAGCCAGTGATGTCTATGGCTACACCTTC. Its protein product is CASRWTASDVYGYTF. Using reference TRBV5-6 and TRBJ1-2 for the parts outside the CDR3, the full variable domain is DAGVTQSPTHLIKTRGQQVTLRCSPKSGHDTVSWYQQALGQGPQFIFQYYEEEERQRGNFPDRFSGHQFPNYSSELNVNALLLGDSALYLCASRWTASDVYGYTFGSGTRLTVV.

This sequence joins TRBV30 and TRBJ2-1; 15 bases align to TRBD2. This CDR3 has 16 amino acids. J lost 4 bases, V lost 2 bases, and 3 bases had no gene match. CDR1 is GTSNPN and CDR2 is SVGIG in the germline V gene (reference sequence). The CDR3 DNA is TGTGCCTGGAGTCCCGGACTAGCGGGGGGGTACAATGAGCAGTTCTTC. Translation: CAWSPGLAGGYNEQFF.

This chain links TRBV6-2 or TRBV6-3 with TRBJ2-4; no reliable D call. Between the trimmed V and J ends, which lost 6 bases and 1 base, there was a span of 13 bases. The CDR3 runs 15 residues. CDR1 and CDR2 from the germline V gene are MNHEY and SVGEGT. The CDR3 nucleotides are TGTGCCAGCAGCCAAACTTCTTCGGCCAAAAACATTCAGTACTTC. It is translated as CASSQTSSAKNIQYF.

Remarks on this clone: One end of the junction is discordant with germline, which a read error may explain. The V gene is TRBV7-7, the J gene TRBJ1-3; the D is unclear. The CDR3 loop spans 13 amino acids. The germline V gene encodes CDR1 SSHAT and CDR2 FNYEAQ (reference sequence). As DNA, the CDR3 is TGTGCTAGCAGCCCTGGTAGTGGAAACACCATATATTTT. Translated: CASSPGSGNTIYF. Full variable domain (missing parts from reference TRBV7-7 and TRBJ1-3): GAGVSQSPRYKVTKRGQDVTLRCDPISSHATLYWYQQALGQGPEFLTYFNYEAQPDKSGLPSDRFSAERPEGSISTLTIQRTEQRDSAMYRCASSPGSGNTIYFGEGSWLTVV.

V gene TRBV3-1 (or the pseudogene TRBV3-2) combines with J gene TRBJ1-1; TRBD1 is a possible D gene (6 bases). V was cut by 3 bases and J by 4 bases, with 12 bases left in between. From germline, CDR1 is LGHDT and CDR2 YNNKEL (reference sequence). The CDR3 contains 14 residues. The CDR3 spells CASSQTAGATEAFF. The DNA of the CDR3 is TGTGCCAGCAGCCAGACCGCGGGGGCCACTGAAGCTTTCTTT.

The chain carries TRBV10-3 and TRBJ1-2; TRBD1 is a possible D gene (6 bases). The V and J ends lost 7 bases and 2 bases respectively, with 14 bases between them. This CDR3 spans 14 amino acids. CDR1 and CDR2 from the germline V gene are ENHRY and SYGVKD. Written as DNA, the CDR3 is TGTGCCATCACCGACGGTGGGGGCAACTATGGCTACACCTTC. The encoded protein is CAITDGGGNYGYTF.

V and J are TRBV13 and TRBJ2-7; TRBD2 matches at 8 bases. Germline V gene data show CDR1 as PRHDT and CDR2 as FYEKMQ (reference sequence). With V trimmed by 7 bases and J by 6 bases, 11 bases remained unmatched. This CDR3 has 14 amino acids. CDR3 nucleotide sequence: TGTGCCAGCACCGGAGCGGGAGTATCTCCCGAGCAGTACTTC. Translated: CASTGAGVSPEQYF.

The V call is TRBV19, the J call TRBJ2-4, with 8 bases matching TRBD2. V lost 1 base and J lost 0; bases outside the gene matches: 8. CDR1 and CDR2 from the germline V gene are LNHDA and SQIVND (reference sequence). The length of the CDR3 is 18 residues. This CDR3 is CASSIVTSGRLAKNIQYF. CDR3 nucleotide sequence: TGTGCCAGTAGTATAGTCACTAGCGGAAGACTAGCCAAAAACATTCAGTACTTC.